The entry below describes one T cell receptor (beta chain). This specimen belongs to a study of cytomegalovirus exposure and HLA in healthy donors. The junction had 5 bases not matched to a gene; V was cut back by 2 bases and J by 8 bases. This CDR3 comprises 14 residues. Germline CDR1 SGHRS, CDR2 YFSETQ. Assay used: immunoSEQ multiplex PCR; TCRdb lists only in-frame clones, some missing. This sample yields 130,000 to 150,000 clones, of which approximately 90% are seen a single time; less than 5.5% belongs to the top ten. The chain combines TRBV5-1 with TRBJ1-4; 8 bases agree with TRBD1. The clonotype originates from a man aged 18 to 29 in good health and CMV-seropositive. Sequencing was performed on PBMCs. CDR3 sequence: CASSFQGAREKLFF. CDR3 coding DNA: TGCGCCAGCAGCTTTCAGGGGGCGAGGGAAAAACTGTTTTTT.